The TCR beta chain described here comes from a study of early T cells in non-severe SARS-CoV-2 infection. About the study: Sequencing input comprised bulk RNA from unsorted whole blood; chain pairing was not available. Overall study findings and caveats: Clonotype matching in VDJdb favored anti-spike CD8 responses and did not capture private and CD4 specificities.

The CDR3 has 14 residues. Germline CDR1 is LGHNA and CDR2 is YSLEER. The V and J ends lost 1 base and 2 bases respectively, with 7 bases between them. Individual cDNA molecules received unique molecular identifiers. TCRdb fed the 5' RACE reads into MiXCR, producing one record per CDR3 protein. The table has fewer than 60,000 distinct CDR3 sequences, roughly 9.3% seen once. This clonotype was found a few times. As yet, its antigen is unknown. The sequenced sample consisted of whole blood. The chain uses TRBV4-3 and TRBJ2-3, with unresolved D. The clonotype originates from an adult who was a healthcare worker with PCR-confirmed SARS-CoV-2 infection or an uninfected control (not recorded which). The CDR3 protein is CASSQGTFTDTQYF. The CDR3 DNA reads as TGCGCCAGCAGCCAAGGGACCTTCACAGATACGCAGTATTTT.